This T cell receptor beta chain appears in the sequencing data of a study of CD8+CD57+ T cells in acquired aplastic anemia. For the study at large: When averaged, DNA from sorted CD4+ and CD8+ cells came to 3 to 3.5 ug.

TCR beta VDJ and CDR3 were profiled, and genomic DNA was the template. TCRdb fed the reads into MiXCR, producing one record per CDR3 protein. This sample has approximately 190,000 distinct CDR3 sequences, with roughly 64% found just once. Trimming removed 7 bases from V and 11 bases from J, with 17 bases in between. The germline V gene encodes CDR1 SNHLY and CDR2 FYNNEI. This CDR3 has 12 residues. Material for sequencing was sorted CD4+, CD8+, or CD8+CD57+ T cells (not recorded which) from PBMCs. V gene TRBV2 combines with J gene TRBJ1-1, with a weak D call TRBD1 (5 bases). This sequence was found in a human donor with severe aplastic anemia or a healthy control (not recorded which). DNA for the CDR3: TGTGCCAGCACTACCCCTCAGGGAGTCGCTTTCTTT. This gives the protein CASTTPQGVAFF.